This paragraph reports one T cell receptor beta chain. Its binding antigen is unknown. Base qualities are not provided; no much larger clone lies one nucleotide away. Library construction relied on the immunoSEQ multiplex PCR assay. Rearranged TCR beta chain products were amplified from genomic DNA of sorted T-cell subsets and sequenced. Under the source paper's analysis protocol: Shannon entropy and Simpson indices were used to quantify the repertoire diversity of productive TCR beta rearrangements. Clonal expansion was assessed using the summed frequency of the 100 most abundant productive TCR beta clonotypes among total reads. A self-reactivity index based on amino acid usage at CDR3beta positions 6 and 7 was applied to the TRB repertoires. Two-way ANOVA was applied to the repertoire analyses, whereas Student t or Mann-Whitney tests were applied to the flow cytometric analyses. TCRdb retrieved this table from immuneACCESS and kept in-frame rearrangements only. Not all clones are present; in checked studies, unresolved V genes account for under half, and no reason is known for the remainder. The D gene and trimming were derived from the DNA, and the V and J assignments and clone size from that table. For this sample the table gives about 30,000 clones, of which around 89% were detected only once. The ten top clones hold 5% to 6.5% of the sample.

This sample was taken from a study of regulatory and conventional T cells in RAG deficiency (dated by TCRdb to about 2017). Broadly, across the study: High-throughput TCR beta sequencing was used to compare the repertoire diversity and composition of Treg, conventional CD4+ and CD8+ T cells between RAG-deficient patients and healthy controls.

For repertoire analyses, the comparison group consisted of eight healthy control donors. Before genomic DNA extraction, CD8+ T cells lacking CD4 were purified from blood. V sheds 3 bases and J sheds 5 bases, leaving 7 bases between their ends. The CDR3 starts with the cysteine, ends with the phenylalanine, and has 12 residues. CDR3 DNA is the only sequence kept; it has 36 bases, read in frame from the first base. The germline V gene specifies SGHAT as CDR1 and FQNNGV as CDR2. Findings and caveats that apply to the study as a whole: In Omenn syndrome and CID/AS patients compared with controls, roughly 97-fold fewer unique TCR beta sequences were detected from Treg cells, versus about 10-fold fewer for other subsets. Compared with control T-cell subpopulations, RAG-deficient patients had much lower Shannon entropy and higher Simpson indices. Some T-cell subset analyses were not done for some subjects. Shorter CDR3 lengths were found in all patient T-cell subsets, and >75% Treg-Tconv repertoire overlap at nucleotide and amino acid level was observed in Omenn syndrome patients. In Omenn syndrome patients, sorted CD25-high CD127-low cells may represent peripherally activated cells rather than bona fide Treg cells.

These same data were also listed under a study on regulatory T cells. That second report states: The multiplex PCR relied on 52 forward TRBV primers and 13 reverse TRBJ primers, and amplification bias was corrected through assay-based and computational methods. Patient repertoires showed restricted unique TRB V-J pairs and skewed V and J gene usage, most marked in regulatory T cells. Between CD3G-deficient patients and healthy controls, the study compared T-cell receptor beta repertoires in sorted regulatory T cells, conventional CD4+ T cells and CD8+ T cells. Ficoll density separation was used to isolate peripheral blood mononuclear cells. A FACSAria cell sorter was used to isolate CD3+ CD8+ CD4- T cells. Rearranged TRB loci were amplified from genomic DNA by multiplex PCR within the immunoSEQ assay. Sequencing of the TRB amplicons was done on an Illumina HiSeq platform. Custom algorithms error-filtered the raw sequences and aligned the raw sequences to reference gene sequences, after which the immunoSEQ online tools were used for analysis. Frequencies of productive and nonproductive TRB rearrangements were assessed among unique sequences as well as among total sequences. Group comparisons used t tests, Mann-Whitney tests or two-way ANOVA run in Prism software.

This chain is built from TRBV11-2 and TRBJ1-1, with the D gene too uncertain to name. Sequenced input: CD8+ T cells sorted from blood. The receptor was isolated from a human donor in good health. This receptor carries the CDR3 CASSFSDTEAFF. The DNA is as follows: TGTGCCAGCAGCTTCAGTGATACTGAAGCTTTCTTT.